The rows below give T cell receptor beta chains drawn from one sample of a study of shared clonotypes between healthy human individuals. Sequenced by immunoSEQ multiplex PCR; TCRdb stores in-frame clones only, minus some. Of 760,000 or so clones detected, 96% appear once; the ten largest clones hold about 0.25%. Sequenced: naive CD8+ T cells sorted from blood. These TCRs come from a man aged 25 to 40 in good health. Both conserved end residues are part of each CDR3. Each record gives: CDR3 DNA, CDR3 protein, V gene, D gene, J gene, clone size. D genes are given only for firm matches. Size tells how often a clone was seen (once, few, many) or the class of an expanded clone, and some rows leave it out.

cdr3_nt: TGTGCCAGCAGCCCACAGCAGGAGTCCTACAATGAGCAGTTCTTC
cdr3_aa: CASSPQQESYNEQFF
v_call: TRBV9
d_call: .
j_call: TRBJ2-1
clone_size: .

cdr3_nt: TGTGCCAGTACAGGGGATGACACTGAAGCTTTCTTT
cdr3_aa: CASTGDDTEAFF
v_call: TRBV7-9
d_call: TRBD1
j_call: TRBJ1-1
clone_size: .

cdr3_nt: TGTGCCAGCAGCTTAGCGCCGACCGGGACAGTAGATGAGCAGTACTTC
cdr3_aa: CASSLAPTGTVDEQYF
v_call: TRBV7-6
d_call: TRBD1
j_call: TRBJ2-7
clone_size: .

cdr3_nt: TGTGCCAGCAGCTCCGGGAACACTGAAGCTTTCTTT
cdr3_aa: CASSSGNTEAFF
v_call: TRBV9
d_call: .
j_call: TRBJ1-1
clone_size: .

cdr3_nt: TGTGCCAGCAGCTTGAGGCCCTTAGGTGGCGAGCAGTACTTC
cdr3_aa: CASSLRPLGGEQYF
v_call: TRBV7-2
d_call: .
j_call: TRBJ2-7
clone_size: .

cdr3_nt: TGCGCCAGCAGCCAATACCTCGTCTCCTACAATGAGCAGTTCTTC
cdr3_aa: CASSQYLVSYNEQFF
v_call: TRBV4-3
d_call: .
j_call: TRBJ2-1
clone_size: .

cdr3_nt: TGTGCCAGCAGATTACCCAACCGTGACAGGGTAGGACAGCCCCAGCATTTT
cdr3_aa: CASRLPNRDRVGQPQHF
v_call: TRBV2
d_call: TRBD1
j_call: TRBJ1-5
clone_size: .

cdr3_nt: TGTGCCAGCAGCGCCGGGACGTCGGCCAAAAACATTCAGTACTTC
cdr3_aa: CASSAGTSAKNIQYF
v_call: TRBV6-5
d_call: .
j_call: TRBJ2-4
clone_size: .

cdr3_nt: TGTGCCAGCAGCGTAGCGGCGGGAGGGCCTAATGAGCAGTTCTTC
cdr3_aa: CASSVAAGGPNEQFF
v_call: TRBV9
d_call: TRBD2
j_call: TRBJ2-1
clone_size: .

cdr3_nt: TGTGCCAGCAGTGAAGGGGATAGCAATCAGCCCCAGCATTTT
cdr3_aa: CASSEGDSNQPQHF
v_call: TRBV2
d_call: .
j_call: TRBJ1-5
clone_size: .

cdr3_nt: TGTGCCAGCAGTTTATCCGGGGCCCAAGAGACCCAGTACTTC
cdr3_aa: CASSLSGAQETQYF
v_call: TRBV7-9
d_call: .
j_call: TRBJ2-5
clone_size: .

cdr3_nt: TGTGCCAGCAGCGTAAATAATGAGCAGTTCTTC
cdr3_aa: CASSVNNEQFF
v_call: TRBV9
d_call: .
j_call: TRBJ2-1
clone_size: .

cdr3_nt: TGCAGCGTTAGCGGGAGGGCAGACGAGCAGTACTTC
cdr3_aa: CSVSGRADEQYF
v_call: TRBV29-1
d_call: TRBD2
j_call: TRBJ2-7
clone_size: .

cdr3_nt: TGCAGCGTTGTCAGGGGATCTTCCTACGAGCAGTACTTC
cdr3_aa: CSVVRGSSYEQYF
v_call: TRBV29-1
d_call: .
j_call: TRBJ2-7
clone_size: once

cdr3_nt: TGTGCCAGCCAAGGGACTAGCGGGGGGCCAAGGAGTGTCCAGTACTTC
cdr3_aa: CASQGTSGGPRSVQYF
v_call: TRBV27
d_call: TRBD2
j_call: TRBJ2-5
clone_size: .

cdr3_nt: TGTGCCAGCAGCCCAGGGGGAAACTATGGCTACACCTTC
cdr3_aa: CASSPGGNYGYTF
v_call: TRBV5-8
d_call: TRBD1
j_call: TRBJ1-2
clone_size: .

cdr3_nt: TGTGCCAGCAGTGAAGGCCTCAATGAGGGATACGAGCAGTACTTC
cdr3_aa: CASSEGLNEGYEQYF
v_call: TRBV2
d_call: .
j_call: TRBJ2-7
clone_size: .

cdr3_nt: TGTGCCAGCAGTCCATATGGGGACGACCACGAGCAGTACTTC
cdr3_aa: CASSPYGDDHEQYF
v_call: TRBV27
d_call: .
j_call: TRBJ2-7
clone_size: .

cdr3_nt: TGTGCCAGCAGCGAAGAGGCTGGGGGAGCCCAGAGATTTAACACTGAAGCTTTCTTT
cdr3_aa: CASSEEAGGAQRFNTEAFF
v_call: TRBV9
d_call: .
j_call: TRBJ1-1
clone_size: .

cdr3_nt: TGTGCCAGCCGATCCACAAGCTCCTACGAGCAGTACTTC
cdr3_aa: CASRSTSSYEQYF
v_call: TRBV28
d_call: .
j_call: TRBJ2-7
clone_size: .

cdr3_nt: TGTGCCAGCAGTAGGGGAATCAGGGGGCAGGGCACTGAAGCTTTCTTT
cdr3_aa: CASSRGIRGQGTEAFF
v_call: TRBV2
d_call: TRBD1
j_call: TRBJ1-1
clone_size: .

cdr3_nt: TGTGCCAGCAGCGTAGGCGACTCGGGGACTGAAGCTTTCTTT
cdr3_aa: CASSVGDSGTEAFF
v_call: TRBV9
d_call: .
j_call: TRBJ1-1
clone_size: .

cdr3_nt: TGCGCCAGCAGCTTTTCCGGGGAGCTGTTTTTT
cdr3_aa: CASSFSGELFF
v_call: TRBV5-1
d_call: .
j_call: TRBJ2-2
clone_size: .

cdr3_nt: TGTGCCAGCAGCCACACTAGCGGGCGGGGCCGGGTCAATGAGCAGTTCTTC
cdr3_aa: CASSHTSGRGRVNEQFF
v_call: TRBV14
d_call: TRBD2
j_call: TRBJ2-1
clone_size: once

cdr3_nt: TGTGCCAGCAGCAGACTAGCGGTGACCTACGAGCAGTACTTC
cdr3_aa: CASSRLAVTYEQYF
v_call: TRBV2
d_call: TRBD2
j_call: TRBJ2-7
clone_size: .

cdr3_nt: TGTGCCGTCCCGGGACAGATACAAGAGACCCAGTACTTC
cdr3_aa: CAVPGQIQETQYF
v_call: TRBV2
d_call: TRBD1
j_call: TRBJ2-5
clone_size: .

cdr3_nt: TGTGCCAGCAGCGTAGGTGTGGGTCCCAATGAGCAGTTCTTC
cdr3_aa: CASSVGVGPNEQFF
v_call: TRBV9
d_call: .
j_call: TRBJ2-1
clone_size: .

cdr3_nt: TGTGCCAGCAGTTACTCGAATAAAGAAGCTTTCTTT
cdr3_aa: CASSYSNKEAFF
v_call: TRBV6-6
d_call: .
j_call: TRBJ1-1
clone_size: .

cdr3_nt: TGTGCCAGTAGTGGACCAGGGGGCCATTTCCTCACTGAAGCTTTCTTT
cdr3_aa: CASSGPGGHFLTEAFF
v_call: TRBV19
d_call: TRBD1
j_call: TRBJ1-1
clone_size: .

cdr3_nt: TGTGCCAGCAGCCAGTCCTTCGAGGGGCCGAACTCCTACGAGCAGTACTTC
cdr3_aa: CASSQSFEGPNSYEQYF
v_call: TRBV5-4
d_call: .
j_call: TRBJ2-7
clone_size: .

cdr3_nt: TGTGCCAGTAGTTTCGACAACTATAGCAATCAGCCCCAGCATTTT
cdr3_aa: CASSFDNYSNQPQHF
v_call: TRBV19
d_call: .
j_call: TRBJ1-5
clone_size: .

cdr3_nt: TGTGCCAGCAGCGATCAGGACAGGGGAAATCAGCCCCAGCATTTT
cdr3_aa: CASSDQDRGNQPQHF
v_call: TRBV9
d_call: TRBD1
j_call: TRBJ1-5
clone_size: .

cdr3_nt: TGTGCCAGCAGCTTAGATCCGACAGGGGCAACTGAAGCTTTCTTT
cdr3_aa: CASSLDPTGATEAFF
v_call: TRBV11-2
d_call: TRBD1
j_call: TRBJ1-1
clone_size: .

cdr3_nt: TGTGCCAGCAGCTTAGACAGACTATCTGGGGCCAACGTCCTGACTTTC
cdr3_aa: CASSLDRLSGANVLTF
v_call: TRBV7-2
d_call: .
j_call: TRBJ2-6
clone_size: .

cdr3_nt: TGCGCCAGCAGCTTGGAGATTCCGACTAGAGAAAAACTGTTTTTT
cdr3_aa: CASSLEIPTREKLFF
v_call: TRBV5-1
d_call: .
j_call: TRBJ1-4
clone_size: .

cdr3_nt: TGTGCCAGCCAGCGTGGGGGACTAGCGGGAGAAGTTGGCTACGAGCAGTACTTC
cdr3_aa: CASQRGGLAGEVGYEQYF
v_call: TRBV7-9
d_call: TRBD2
j_call: TRBJ2-7
clone_size: .

cdr3_nt: TGCAGCGTTGGGCTAGCGGGCTACAATGAGCAGTTCTTC
cdr3_aa: CSVGLAGYNEQFF
v_call: TRBV29-1
d_call: TRBD2
j_call: TRBJ2-1
clone_size: .

cdr3_nt: TGTGCCAGCAGCCAGGGGGACAGGGGATACAATGAGCAGTTCTTC
cdr3_aa: CASSQGDRGYNEQFF
v_call: TRBV11-2
d_call: TRBD1
j_call: TRBJ2-1
clone_size: .

cdr3_nt: TGTGCCAGCAGCCCCCGGACTAGCGGGACAACCTACGAGCAGTACTTC
cdr3_aa: CASSPRTSGTTYEQYF
v_call: TRBV7-6
d_call: TRBD2
j_call: TRBJ2-7
clone_size: .

cdr3_nt: TGTGCCAGCAGCGCGACAGACACTGACTTTCTTTACTATGGCTACACCTTC
cdr3_aa: CASSATDTDFLYYGYTF
v_call: TRBV9
d_call: .
j_call: TRBJ1-2
clone_size: .